One TCR beta chain is described in this entry. Its target is unknown. This CDR3 has 16 residues. CDR1 and CDR2 (germline): KGHSH, LQKENI. With 3 bases removed from V and 4 bases from J, the gap between germline ends came to 18 bases. The source of the sample is a study of T-cell reconstitution after alpha-beta-depleted transplantation in children. As it was prepared, the TCRbeta library received unique molecular identifiers. One entry per CDR3 protein, called by TCRdb with MiXCR from the PCR reads. The table shows 450,000 to 550,000 distinct CDR3 sequences, with over 10% occurring only once. Study observations and caveats: The origin of alpha-beta T cells about two months after transplant was reportedly several hundred expanded graft clones. The main origin of T-cell counts and diversity one year after transplant was newly produced T cells.

The sequencing used PBMCs, mostly from graft donor cells, collected 180 days after TCRalphabeta/CD19-depleted stem cell transplant. The chain combines TRBV18 with TRBJ1-2; perhaps TRBD1 as D (5 bases). The clonotype comes from a female patient aged 2-15 years who had a stem cell transplant for aplastic anemia, so the T cells may come from the graft donor. CDR3 bases: TGTGCCAGCTCACCCAATACAGGCGCCCCCCCCTATGGCTACACCTTC. Its protein is CASSPNTGAPPYGYTF.